This T cell receptor (beta chain) was sequenced for a study of T cell repertoires in cytomegalovirus infection. For the study at large: Peptides in the study included HLA-C-restricted and HLA-B-restricted CMV epitopes. It was the public TCR beta signatures that indicated both CMV infection and matching HLA type. Study-wide results and limits: Clonotypes of TCR beta that were HLA-C-restricted and CMV-specific dominated the ex vivo response.

This CDR3 spans 14 amino acids. The ends were cut back, 5 bases at V and 4 bases at J, with 17 bases in the middle. The germline V gene has CDR1 DFQATT and CDR2 SNEGSKA (reference sequence). Turning to this clonotype: Its antigen is not known.

TCRdb used MiXCR to reprocess the reads, holding one entry per CDR3 protein. The sample includes around 300,000 distinct CDR3 sequences, under 25% of them seen just once. The rearrangement joins TRBV20-1 to TRBJ2-5; no clear D. The specimen was cultured PBMCs, collected from culture after CMV antigen stimulation. This sequence was found in a human donor in good health (CMV status not recorded). Some clones in this sample may be carry-over from other donors' samples. CDR3 region: CSARRALGLETQYF. The CDR3 bases are TGCAGTGCTCGTAGGGCCCTAGGCCTAGAGACCCAGTACTTC.